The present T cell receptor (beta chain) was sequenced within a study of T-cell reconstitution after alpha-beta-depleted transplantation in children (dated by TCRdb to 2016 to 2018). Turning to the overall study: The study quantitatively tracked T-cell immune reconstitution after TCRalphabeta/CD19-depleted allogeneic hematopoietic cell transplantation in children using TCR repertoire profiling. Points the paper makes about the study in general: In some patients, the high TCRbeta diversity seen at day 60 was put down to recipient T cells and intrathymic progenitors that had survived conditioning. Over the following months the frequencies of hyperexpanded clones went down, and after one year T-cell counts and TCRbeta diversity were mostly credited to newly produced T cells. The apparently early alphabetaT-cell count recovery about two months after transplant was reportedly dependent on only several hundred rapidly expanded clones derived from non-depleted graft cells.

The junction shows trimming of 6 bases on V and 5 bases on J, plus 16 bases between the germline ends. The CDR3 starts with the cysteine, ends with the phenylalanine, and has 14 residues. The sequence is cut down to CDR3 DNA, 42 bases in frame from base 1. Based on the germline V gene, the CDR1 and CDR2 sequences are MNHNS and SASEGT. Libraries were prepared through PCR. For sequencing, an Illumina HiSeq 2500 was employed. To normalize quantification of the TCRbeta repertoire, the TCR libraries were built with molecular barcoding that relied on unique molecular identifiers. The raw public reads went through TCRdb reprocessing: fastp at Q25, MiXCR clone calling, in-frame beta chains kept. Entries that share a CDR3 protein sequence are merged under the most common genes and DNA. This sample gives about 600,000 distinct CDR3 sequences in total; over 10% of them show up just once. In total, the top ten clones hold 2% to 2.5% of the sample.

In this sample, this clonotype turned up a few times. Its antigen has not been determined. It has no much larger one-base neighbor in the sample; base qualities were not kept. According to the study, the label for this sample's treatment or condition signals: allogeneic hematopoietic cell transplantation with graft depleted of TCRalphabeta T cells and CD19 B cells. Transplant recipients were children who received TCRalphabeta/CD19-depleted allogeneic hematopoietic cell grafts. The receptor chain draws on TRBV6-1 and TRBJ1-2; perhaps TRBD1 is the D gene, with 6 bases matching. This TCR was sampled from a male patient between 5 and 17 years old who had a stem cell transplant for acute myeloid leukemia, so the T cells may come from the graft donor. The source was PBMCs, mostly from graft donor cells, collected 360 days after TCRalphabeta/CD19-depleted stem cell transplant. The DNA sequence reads TGTGCCAGCAGCGGAGGGGGGGGTTGGTATGGCTACACCTTC. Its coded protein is CASSGGGGWYGYTF.